The 25 T cell receptor beta chains presented below share a single source sample, sequenced in a study of T cells in localized non-small cell lung cancer. Clones were sequenced by immunoSEQ multiplex PCR, and TCRdb holds only the in-frame ones, with some missing. The repertoire holds over a thousand clones, with 21% as singletons. Sequenced material: normal lung tissue next to the tumor, taken before any cancer treatment. The receptor set was obtained from an older male donor with stage III lung adenocarcinoma.

V and J are TRBV29-1 and TRBJ2-1, with D uncertain. Trimming removed 7 bases at V and 2 bases at J, with 9 bases between. The CDR3 extends over 12 amino acids. Germline assignment: CDR1 SQVTM and CDR2 ANQGSEA. CDR3 nucleotides: TGCAGCGGCTTGACCCCCTACAATGAGCAGTTCTTC. This encodes CSGLTPYNEQFF.

In its sample, this clone is medium-sized. CDR3 nucleotides: TGTGCCAGCAGCCCCAGGACAGGGTTGGGCTACGAGCAGTACTTC. It codes for CASSPRTGLGYEQYF. The V and J genes are TRBV11-3 and TRBJ2-7; 8 bases align to TRBD1. V lost 5 bases to trimming and J lost 3 bases; unmatched junction nucleotides: 9. Germline V gene sequence: CDR1 SGHNT, CDR2 YENEEA. This CDR3 has 15 residues.

This clone appeared a few times. The chain is built from TRBV14 and TRBJ2-5; no definite D call. The CDR3 is 13 residues long. The germline V gene encodes CDR1 SGHDN and CDR2 FVKESK. V was cut by 1 base and J by 5 bases, with 8 bases left in between. CDR3 sequence (DNA): TGTGCCAGCAGCCAAGGCGTCGGGGAGACCCAGTACTTC. It is translated as CASSQGVGETQYF.

This clone was seen more than once but under ten times. V usage is TRBV18 and J usage is TRBJ2-7; unclear D gene. V was clipped by 6 bases and J by 0 bases, with 9 bases between them. Germline lookup yields CDR1 KGHSH and CDR2 LQKENI. The CDR3 is 13 amino acids. CDR3 protein: CASSVASSYEQYF. The CDR3, as DNA: TGTGCCAGCTCCGTGGCAAGCTCCTACGAGCAGTACTTC. Together with reference TRBV18 and TRBJ2-7, the CDR3 gives the full variable domain: NAGVMQNPRHLVRRRGQEARLRCSPMKGHSHVYWYRQLPEEGLKFMVYLQKENIIDESGMPKERFSAEFPKEGPSILRIQQVVRGDSAAYFCASSVASSYEQYFGPGTRLTVT.

The chain is built from TRBV9 and TRBJ2-3, with 15 bases that match TRBD2. CDR1 and CDR2 (germline): SGDLS, YYNGEE. The length of the CDR3 is 17 residues. V dropped 3 bases and J dropped 4; count of bases not matched to a gene: 6. CDR3 amino acids: CASSAGLAGGLADTQYF. As DNA, the CDR3 is TGTGCCAGCAGCGCCGGACTAGCGGGGGGGCTCGCAGATACGCAGTATTTT. The variable domain in full, with the rest retrieved from reference TRBV9 and TRBJ2-3, is DSGVTQTPKHLITATGQRVTLRCSPRSGDLSVYWYQQSLDQGLQFLIQYYNGEERAKGNILERFSAQQFPDLHSELNLSSLELGDSALYFCASSAGLAGGLADTQYFGPGTRLTVL.

The chain employs TRBV10-2 and TRBJ2-7; D gene uncertain. The CDR3 is 14 amino acids. The germline V and J ends were trimmed by 0 bases and 4 bases, with 10 bases remaining between them. CDR1 WSHSY and CDR2 SAAADI come from the germline V gene. CDR3 amino acids: CASSESTLGYEQYF. The CDR3 DNA sequence: TGCGCCAGCAGTGAGTCGACTCTTGGTTACGAGCAGTACTTC.

This clone has just a few counts. The CDR3 is CASSITGVLDNYGYTF. As DNA, the CDR3 is TGTGCCAGTAGTATCACTGGGGTCCTCGATAACTATGGCTACACCTTC. This chain joins TRBV19 and TRBJ1-2; D gene uncertain. Trimming stripped 3 bases from V and 1 base from J, with 15 bases between. The germline gives CDR1 LNHDA, CDR2 SQIVND (reference sequence). The CDR3 runs 16 residues.

Relative to its sample, this clone is large. J is TRBJ1-1 and V is TRBV11-3; D is uncertain. V lost 3 bases, J lost 5 bases, and 16 bases lay in between. CDR1 and CDR2 (germline): SGHNT, YENEEA. The CDR3 runs to 15 residues. In DNA, the CDR3 is TGTGCCAGCAGCTTGATGCGGACGGAGAAAACTGAAGCTTTCTTT. Translation gives CASSLMRTEKTEAFF.

The CDR3 DNA follows: TGCAGCGTTCAACTTCCTAATGAAAAACTGTTTTTT. Translated, it gives CSVQLPNEKLFF. V gene TRBV29-1 combines with J gene TRBJ1-4; D not certain. CDR3 length: 12 residues. V was pared by 5 bases and J by 3 bases, with 7 bases between. Germline CDR1 SQVTM, CDR2 ANQGSEA.

This clone is termed medium-sized. The chain is built from TRBV6-8 and TRBJ2-7, with TRBD2 matching over 15 bases. CDR3 length: 16 residues. Germline CDR1 MNHGY, CDR2 SAAAGT. The V segment lost 5 bases and the J segment 2 bases; nucleotides outside the gene matches: 4. The CDR3 nucleotides read TGTGCCAGCAGTGTTGGGACTAGCGGGGGGACCTACGAGCAGTACTTC. It yields the protein CASSVGTSGGTYEQYF.

The chain combines TRBV11-3 with TRBJ2-7; 10 bases align to TRBD2. Germline CDR1 reads SGHNT; CDR2 reads YENEEA. The trim removed 1 base at V and 2 bases at J, leaving 5 bases unmatched. The CDR3 spans 16 residues. Here the CDR3 reads CASSLGTSGATYEQYF. The CDR3 region has the DNA TGTGCCAGCAGCTTAGGAACTAGCGGGGCTACCTACGAGCAGTACTTC.

This clone showed up just a few times. This rearrangement joins TRBV5-1 to TRBJ2-2, with TRBD2 identical over 15 bases. The CDR3 length is 16 residues. V lost 6 bases and J lost 7; bases outside the gene matches: 7. CDR1 is SGHRS and CDR2 is YFSETQ in the germline V gene. The CDR3 nucleotides are TGCGCCAGCACGGGACTAGCGGGGGGCCGCGGCGGGGAGCTGTTTTTT. This gives the protein CASTGLAGGRGGELFF.

This clone is judged medium-sized. The chain recombines TRBV11-3 with TRBJ1-6, with 7 bases that match TRBD1. V trimming: 5 bases; J trimming: 0 bases; junction bases outside the gene matches: 10. The CDR3 is made up of 18 amino acids. From germline, CDR1 is SGHNT and CDR2 YENEEA. The CDR3 is CASSVGTERGSYNSPLHF. As DNA, the CDR3 is TGTGCCAGCAGCGTCGGGACAGAGAGGGGCTCCTATAATTCACCCCTCCACTTT.

This clone counts as medium-sized. CDR3 DNA sequence: TGTGCCAGCAGTTACGGCAGGGCTGGAAACACCATATATTTT. Translating gives CASSYGRAGNTIYF. The gene calls are TRBV6-8 and TRBJ1-3, with D maybe TRBD1 (5 bases). Germline V lookup: CDR1 MNHGY, CDR2 SAAAGT. V was pared by 2 bases and J by 2 bases, with 7 bases between. CDR3 size: 14 residues.

This clone was observed once. The chain employs TRBV19 and TRBJ2-3, with D perhaps given as TRBD1 or TRBD2 (6 bases each). The V gene's germline CDR1 is LNHDA and CDR2 SQIVND (reference sequence). CDR3 length: 13 amino acids. V dropped 6 bases and J dropped 6 bases, with 13 bases sitting between them. The CDR3 sequence: CASRGGNGDTQYF. As DNA, the CDR3 is TGTGCCAGTAGGGGGGGCAATGGGGATACGCAGTATTTT.

This clone is medium-sized in the sample. This chain uses TRBV11-3 with TRBJ1-3; no reliable D call. The CDR3 consists of 15 residues. Germline CDR1 is SGHNT and CDR2 is YENEEA. Trimming cost V 2 bases and J 0 bases, with 8 bases left between them. CDR3 DNA: TGTGCCAGCAGCTTACTGCGGTCCTCTGGAAACACCATATATTTT. This sequence encodes CASSLLRSSGNTIYF.

V usage is TRBV5-1 and J usage is TRBJ2-7; 9 bases fit TRBD1. From germline, CDR1 is SGHRS and CDR2 YFSETQ. With 4 bases clipped from V and 5 bases from J, the junction kept 10 bases outside the gene matches. The CDR3 is 15 amino acids. CDR3 bases: TGCGCCAGCAGCACCCGACAGGGGGTTCGGCACGAGCAGTACTTC. This encodes CASSTRQGVRHEQYF.

The chain combines TRBV6-8 with TRBJ2-3; possibly TRBD1 for D (6 bases). The CDR3 extends over 17 amino acids. Trimming took 5 bases from V and 6 from J, leaving 24 bases between them. In germline, CDR1 is MNHGY, CDR2 SAAAGT. The CDR3 protein is CASSDLSIRGPGDTQYF. Here the CDR3 DNA reads TGTGCCAGCAGTGACTTATCAATCAGGGGCCCTGGCGATACGCAGTATTTT.

By sample fraction, this clone is large. Distinct nucleotide sequences in the sample also encode this CDR3. This chain joins TRBV6-8 and TRBJ1-1; tentative D call: TRBD1 (6 bases). The V and J ends lost 5 bases and 0 bases respectively, with 13 bases between them. The CDR3 has 15 amino acids. The germline CDR1 and CDR2 sequences are MNHGY and SAAAGT. The CDR3 sequence is CASSTWDTLNTEAFF. The CDR3 DNA reads TGTGCCAGCAGTACGTGGGACACTTTGAACACTGAAGCTTTCTTT.

This clone was counted a few times. The chain uses TRBV10-3 and TRBJ1-3, with D unresolved. The germline gives CDR1 ENHRY, CDR2 SYGVKD. V gave up 2 bases and J gave up 0 bases, with 2 bases separating them. The CDR3 is made up of 13 amino acids. CDR3 loop: CAISEGSGNTIYF. CDR3 nucleotides: TGTGCCATCAGTGAGGGCTCTGGAAACACCATATATTTT.

The chain combines TRBV19 with TRBJ1-2; TRBD1 matches at 7 bases. Unmatched junction bases numbered 18, after V lost 7 bases and J lost 1 base. Germline V CDR1 and CDR2: LNHDA, SQIVND (reference sequence). There are 18 residues in the CDR3. The DNA for the CDR3 is TGTGCCAGTAACACGCTCCCGGGACAGACAAAGAATAACTATGGCTACACCTTC. As protein: CASNTLPGQTKNNYGYTF.

This clone was observed a handful of times. An end of the junction differs from the germline gene, which may be a read error. The chain recombines TRBV6-8 with TRBJ2-2, with a weak D call TRBD1 (6 bases). This CDR3 has 15 residues. The germline V gene encodes CDR1 MNHGY and CDR2 SAAAGT. For the CDR3, the DNA is TGTGCCATCAGTGTAGACAGGACTTTCACCGGGGAGCTGTTTTTT. Translated: CAISVDRTFTGELFF.

The CDR3 DNA is TGCGCCAGCAGCTTGGAGGCCCCGGGGGTCACTGAAGCTTTCTTT. This translates into CASSLEAPGVTEAFF. The chain has TRBV5-1 and TRBJ1-1, with TRBD1 as a possible D gene (5 bases). V shed 0 bases and J shed 4 bases, with 13 bases lying between them. CDR3 size: 15 residues. CDR1 SGHRS and CDR2 YFSETQ come from the germline V gene.

This clone was found a few times. This chain joins TRBV2 and TRBJ1-4; weak D call: TRBD1 (6 bases). CDR1 is SNHLY, CDR2 FYNNEI, per germline. V dropped 6 bases and J dropped 8 bases, with 10 bases sitting between them. This CDR3 has 12 amino acids. CDR3 loop: CASRGGGEKLFF. The CDR3 region has the DNA TGTGCCAGCAGGGGAGGGGGGGAAAAACTGTTTTTT.

This clone counts as medium-sized. This chain uses TRBV11-3 with TRBJ1-1; D gene uncertain. Trimming removed 5 bases at V and 4 bases at J, with 14 bases between. This CDR3 region has 14 residues. CDR1 SGHNT and CDR2 YENEEA come from the germline V gene. The CDR3 loop reads CASSPHSAGTEAFF. DNA for the CDR3: TGTGCCAGCAGCCCACATAGCGCGGGCACTGAAGCTTTCTTT.